The rows below give T cell receptor beta chains drawn from one sample of a study of T cell responses to AZD1222 COVID-19 vaccine. Sequencing used immunoSEQ multiplex PCR; TCRdb keeps in-frame clones, though not all of them. In the table there are 100,000 or so clones, 87% of which are singletons. The sequenced sample was peripheral blood, obtained 28 days after the second AZD1222 dose. These receptors were collected from an adult who received the AZD1222 COVID-19 vaccine. The conserved cysteine and the conserved F or W are not part of the CDR3 here. The order of the fields is clone size, V gene, J gene, CDR3 protein. Rows may omit the clone size; those that give it use once, few, many or a size class.

clone size: NA
V gene: TRBV15
J gene: TRBJ1-5
CDR3 protein: ATSRDQIRIWDPNQPQH

clone size: NA
V gene: TRBV3-1/TRBV3-2
J gene: TRBJ1-2
CDR3 protein: ASSQDRGQGGYT

clone size: NA
V gene: TRBV2
J gene: TRBJ1-2
CDR3 protein: ASSEMRAGGIYGYT

clone size: NA
V gene: TRBV7-9
J gene: TRBJ1-2
CDR3 protein: ASSEAPP

clone size: NA
V gene: TRBV5-4
J gene: TRBJ1-4
CDR3 protein: ASSLVSNEKLF

clone size: NA
V gene: TRBV5-1
J gene: TRBJ2-1
CDR3 protein: ASSRIGHNEQF

clone size: NA
V gene: TRBV30
J gene: TRBJ2-3
CDR3 protein: ACHGAVGTDTQY

clone size: many
V gene: TRBV6-5
J gene: TRBJ2-5
CDR3 protein: ASSIAGTQY

clone size: NA
V gene: TRBV6-5
J gene: TRBJ1-3
CDR3 protein: ASSLGQGGGNTIY

clone size: NA
V gene: TRBV5-1
J gene: TRBJ2-5
CDR3 protein: ASSFPEGETQY

clone size: NA
V gene: TRBV2
J gene: TRBJ1-2
CDR3 protein: ASFIGGVGFYGYT

clone size: NA
V gene: TRBV7-3
J gene: TRBJ2-1
CDR3 protein: ASSPGPLKTYNEQF

clone size: few
V gene: TRBV12-3/TRBV12-4
J gene: TRBJ1-2
CDR3 protein: ASRNRELYGYT

clone size: few
V gene: TRBV5-1
J gene: TRBJ1-2
CDR3 protein: ASSGGTGITYGYT

clone size: NA
V gene: TRBV30
J gene: TRBJ2-7
CDR3 protein: AWGSLQGFTY

clone size: NA
V gene: TRBV27
J gene: TRBJ1-6
CDR3 protein: ASSLRLPGQGYNSPLH

clone size: once
V gene: TRBV18
J gene: TRBJ2-1
CDR3 protein: ASSQRYNEQF

clone size: NA
V gene: TRBV29-1
J gene: TRBJ2-3
CDR3 protein: SVDRGLTDTQY

clone size: NA
V gene: TRBV6-7
J gene: TRBJ2-7
CDR3 protein: ASSYVGTGVLYEQY

clone size: NA
V gene: TRBV6-4
J gene: TRBJ2-1
CDR3 protein: ASSHIAGGGNEQF

clone size: NA
V gene: TRBV4-1
J gene: TRBJ1-4
CDR3 protein: ASSQGGVGFNEKLF

clone size: once
V gene: TRBV7-9
J gene: TRBJ1-2
CDR3 protein: ASSFSQFYGYT

clone size: once
V gene: TRBV28
J gene: TRBJ2-2
CDR3 protein: ASSPTGGEFTGELF

clone size: NA
V gene: TRBV7-2
J gene: TRBJ1-2
CDR3 protein: ASSSGQGLGGYT

clone size: few
V gene: TRBV7-7
J gene: TRBJ2-7
CDR3 protein: ASSSGTGGHEQY

clone size: NA
V gene: TRBV25-1
J gene: TRBJ1-1
CDR3 protein: ASSELGHENTEAF

clone size: NA
V gene: TRBV18
J gene: TRBJ1-3
CDR3 protein: ASSPRQGASGNTIY

clone size: NA
V gene: TRBV7-9
J gene: TRBJ1-1
CDR3 protein: ASSLTGVRTEAF

clone size: NA
V gene: TRBV7-8
J gene: TRBJ1-2
CDR3 protein: ASSLGAQGYGYT

clone size: NA
V gene: TRBV14
J gene: TRBJ2-1
CDR3 protein: ASSQVNEQF

clone size: NA
V gene: TRBV5-1
J gene: TRBJ1-1
CDR3 protein: ASSLRTGNTEAF

clone size: few
V gene: TRBV19
J gene: TRBJ2-5
CDR3 protein: ASRSREAFQETQY

clone size: once
V gene: TRBV20-1
J gene: TRBJ1-5
CDR3 protein: SASLLDREVDQPQH

clone size: NA
V gene: TRBV29-1
J gene: TRBJ2-7
CDR3 protein: SVSQGVHEQY

clone size: once
V gene: TRBV10-3
J gene: TRBJ2-3
CDR3 protein: AISRTGGTDTQY

clone size: NA
V gene: TRBV5-4
J gene: TRBJ2-2
CDR3 protein: ASSLTGQGYTGELF

clone size: NA
V gene: TRBV6-1
J gene: TRBJ1-4
CDR3 protein: ASSEAGSRGEKLF

clone size: NA
V gene: TRBV29-1
J gene: TRBJ2-1
CDR3 protein: SVSENNEQF

clone size: NA
V gene: TRBV5-4
J gene: TRBJ2-2
CDR3 protein: ASSSGQGLNTGELF

clone size: NA
V gene: TRBV28
J gene: TRBJ1-3
CDR3 protein: ASSFRDRVGNTIY

clone size: NA
V gene: TRBV15
J gene: TRBJ2-1
CDR3 protein: ATSKQGSINEQF

clone size: NA
V gene: TRBV6-5
J gene: TRBJ1-6
CDR3 protein: ASSYSGRLYNSPLH

clone size: NA
V gene: TRBV10-1
J gene: TRBJ2-7
CDR3 protein: ASLSRDRGTSGRAVVSYEQY

clone size: NA
V gene: TRBV2
J gene: TRBJ2-5
CDR3 protein: ARRSTGVETQY

clone size: NA
V gene: TRBV10-3
J gene: TRBJ1-4
CDR3 protein: ASTGATNEKLF